Sequencing of this TCR beta chain was carried out in a study of T cell repertoires in cytomegalovirus infection. About the research overall: Peptides in the study included HLA-C-restricted and HLA-B-restricted CMV epitopes. Through public TCR beta signatures, both CMV infection and matching HLA type were indicated.

Findings and limits, study-wide: It was HLA-C-restricted CMV-specific TCR beta clonotypes that dominated the response ex vivo.

Germline CDR1 and CDR2: MDHEN and SYDVKM. V gave up 4 bases and J gave up 5 bases, with 17 bases separating them. The CDR3 sequence is 15 residues long. TCRdb used MiXCR to reprocess the reads, holding one entry per CDR3 protein. The table includes hundreds of thousands of distinct CDR3 sequences, about 33% detected once. About this clonotype: Antigen unknown.

The gene calls are TRBV28 and TRBJ2-5; D perhaps matches TRBD2 (7 bases). Sequencing used cultured PBMCs, obtained from culture after CMV antigen stimulation. The sequence was collected from a human donor in good health (CMV status not recorded). Some clones in this sample may be carry-over from other donors' samples. The CDR3 sequence is CASSSAGEGWETQYF. CDR3 nucleotides: TGTGCCAGCAGTTCCGCAGGGGAGGGTTGGGAGACCCAGTACTTC. Using reference TRBV28 and TRBJ2-5 for the parts outside the CDR3, the full variable domain is DVKVTQSSRYLVKRTGEKVFLECVQDMDHENMFWYRQDPGLGLRLIYFSYDVKMKEKGDIPEGYSVSREKKERFSLILESASTNQTSMYLCASSSAGEGWETQYFGPGTRLLVL.